Shown below are 18 T cell receptor beta chains from a single sample sequenced in a study of T-cell memory formation after mild COVID-19 (dated by TCRdb to 2020 to 2022). Library preparation was by 5' RACE. The instrument given in TCRdb is Illumina NovaSeq 6000. Clones were called with MiXCR by TCRdb after fastp trimmed the public reads at Q25, and only in-frame beta chains were retained. Each CDR3 protein appears once, grouped with its most common genes and DNA. The sample table lists 250,000 to 350,000 distinct CDR3 sequences, about 16% of them with a count of one. About a fifth of the sample goes to the ten largest clones. The sample was PBMCs or a T cell subset sorted from them (not recorded which). These receptors were collected from a man aged 18 to 29 who had mild COVID-19 (a few samples of this study predate the infection). The sample titles of this study are shuffled in the database, so cell type and time point are left out; the donor was told from shared clones.

This clonotype was seen more than once but under ten times. The J gene is TRBJ2-6, the V gene TRBV20-1, with D perhaps matching TRBD1 (5 bases). The V end lost 3 bases, the J end lost 4 bases, and 7 bases lay between the germline ends. CDR1 DFQATT and CDR2 SNEGSKA come from the germline V gene (reference sequence). This CDR3 region has 13 residues. The CDR3 bases are TGCAGTGCTAGGGGGCGCGGGGCCAACGTCCTGACTTTC. Encoded protein: CSARGRGANVLTF.

The chain carries TRBV20-1 and TRBJ2-6; the D is unclear. The CDR3 sequence is 18 residues long. Germline V gives CDR1 DFQATT, CDR2 SNEGSKA (reference sequence). V was pared by 5 bases and J by 2 bases, with 22 bases between. CDR3 protein: CSASNRPLLRAGANVLTF. The CDR3 nucleotides read TGCAGTGCTTCCAATAGACCCCTCTTGAGAGCTGGGGCCAACGTCCTGACTTTC.

This clonotype was counted a few times. The rearrangement links TRBV4-2 to TRBJ1-4; D not certain. The CDR3 runs to 16 residues. Between the trimmed V and J ends, which lost 0 bases and 3 bases, there was a span of 11 bases. The germline V gene has CDR1 LGHNA and CDR2 YNFKEQ. CDR3 residues: CASSQDLGRANEKLFF. As DNA, the CDR3 is TGTGCCAGCAGCCAAGATCTAGGTCGAGCTAATGAAAAACTGTTTTTT.

The genes are TRBV7-2 and TRBJ1-6, with D perhaps TRBD1 (5 bases). With 6 bases removed from V and 0 bases from J, the gap between germline ends came to 15 bases. This CDR3 has 17 residues. Germline V lookup: CDR1 SGHTA, CDR2 FQGNSA. The CDR3 loop is CASRAGSLPSYNSPLHF. CDR3 coding DNA: TGTGCCAGCAGGGCAGGGTCCCTTCCCTCCTATAATTCACCCCTCCACTTT.

The chain has TRBV20-1 and TRBJ2-3, with D maybe TRBD1 (5 bases). Germline assignment: CDR1 DFQATT and CDR2 SNEGSKA (reference sequence). The CDR3 totals 14 residues. The V end was cut by 7 bases, the J end by 3 bases, with 17 bases between. The CDR3: CSEASLGPTDTQYF. The CDR3 bases are TGCAGTGAGGCGTCCCTGGGGCCGACAGATACGCAGTATTTT.

The V and J genes are TRBV7-8 and TRBJ1-5; D unresolved. Trimming took off 3 bases at V and 0 bases at J, with 12 bases between the two ends. This CDR3 contains 16 residues. Germline-derived CDR1 and CDR2 are SGHVS and FQNEAQ. CDR3 amino acids: CASSFQGRYSNQPQHF. The CDR3, as DNA: TGTGCCAGCAGCTTCCAAGGACGGTATAGCAATCAGCCCCAGCATTTT.

This clonotype was found a few times. The chain carries TRBV27 and TRBJ2-4; D is possibly TRBD1 (6 bases). V was cut by 11 bases and J by 6 bases, with 20 bases left in between. The CDR3 is made up of 14 amino acids. Germline V CDR1 and CDR2: MNHEY, SMNVEV (reference sequence). This chain's CDR3 is CAPRERLRGNIQYF. DNA for the CDR3: TGTGCCCCCAGGGAACGCCTCAGGGGAAACATTCAGTACTTC.

This clonotype has only a few counts. The chain uses TRBV4-1 and TRBJ2-1; a weak D match, TRBD2 (6 bases). Trimming left V 0 bases short and J 3 bases short, with 15 bases between. The CDR3 consists of 17 residues. Looked up from germline, CDR1 is MGHRA and CDR2 is YSYEKL. The DNA of the CDR3 is TGCGCCAGCAGCCAAGATCATGCGGGGTGGAACTACAATGAGCAGTTCTTC. Its translation: CASSQDHAGWNYNEQFF.

This clonotype came up a few times. The chain couples TRBV6-1 to TRBJ2-7, with D possibly matching TRBD1 (6 bases). The CDR3 has 15 amino acids. V was pared by 3 bases and J by 2 bases, with 14 bases between. Germline V gene sequence: CDR1 MNHNS, CDR2 SASEGT. The CDR3 reads CASSDPWDTTYEQYV. CDR3 nucleotide sequence: TGTGCCAGCAGTGACCCCTGGGACACCACCTACGAGCAGTACGTC.

The rearrangement uses TRBV11-2 and TRBJ2-7, with D possibly being TRBD1 or TRBD2 (5 bases each). V was trimmed by 5 bases and J by 2 bases, leaving 10 bases between them. Per the germline V gene, CDR1 is SGHAT and CDR2 is FQNNGV. The CDR3 is 13 amino acids. The CDR3 loop is CASSIGTAYEQYF. The CDR3 bases are TGTGCCAGCAGCATCGGGACGGCCTACGAGCAGTACTTC. Full variable domain (missing parts from reference TRBV11-2 and TRBJ2-7): EAGVAQSPRYKIIEKRQSVAFWCNPISGHATLYWYQQILGQGPKLLIQFQNNGVVDDSQLPKDRFSAERLKGVDSTLKIQPAKLEDSAVYLCASSIGTAYEQYFGPGTRLTVT.

Only a few counts were recorded for this clonotype. This chain links TRBV5-1 with TRBJ2-3, with 7 bases matching TRBD2. In germline, CDR1 is SGHRS, CDR2 YFSETQ. The CDR3 has 15 amino acids. The V and J ends lost 1 base and 5 bases, in that order; junction bases with no gene match: 7. The CDR3 nucleotides are TGCGCCAGCAGCTTGCTGGCGGGGGTGGGAGATACGCAGTATTTT. Protein sequence: CASSLLAGVGDTQYF.

The chain carries TRBV29-1 and TRBJ2-2; TRBD2 matches 10 bases. Germline loops: CDR1 SQVTM, CDR2 ANQGSEA. The CDR3 totals 16 residues. With V trimmed by 6 bases and J by 6 bases, 13 bases remained unmatched. DNA of the CDR3: TGCAGCGTGATTATAGCGGGGGGCTTGCGGGCCGGGGAGCTGTTTTTT. Translating it yields CSVIIAGGLRAGELFF.

In DNA, the CDR3 is TGTGCCAGCAAGACGCTCAATGAGCAGTTCTTC. It encodes CASKTLNEQFF. J is TRBJ2-1 and V is TRBV2; D unresolved. CDR1 and CDR2 (germline): SNHLY, FYNNEI. V was shortened by 7 bases and J by 6 bases, with 7 bases between the two germline ends. CDR3 size: 11 residues.

Only a few counts were recorded for this clonotype. V and J are TRBV30 and TRBJ2-2; D is perhaps TRBD2 (7 bases). Germline CDR1 and CDR2: GTSNPN and SVGIG (reference sequence). The V end was cut by 5 bases, the J end by 3 bases, with 16 bases between. The CDR3 extends over 15 amino acids. The CDR3 is CAWARGGFDTGELFF. The CDR3 nucleotides are TGTGCCTGGGCCCGCGGGGGCTTCGACACCGGGGAGCTGTTTTTT.

This chain connects TRBV7-9 to TRBJ2-5; 10 positions match TRBD1. Germline CDR1 is SEHNR and CDR2 is FQNEAQ (reference sequence). Losses at the gene ends were 4 bases for V and 5 bases for J; bases not matched to a gene: 10. The CDR3 is 16 amino acids. CDR3 sequence reads: CASSSTGGAGRETQYF. In DNA, the CDR3 is TGTGCCAGCAGCTCGACAGGGGGCGCGGGCAGGGAGACCCAGTACTTC.

This clonotype was observed a handful of times. The conserved closing phenylalanine or tryptophan is absent in this CDR3, likely reflecting a read error. No DNA is shown, since the ends of the CDR3 on it are uncertain; the CDR3 is the one TCRdb lists. This chain links TRBV28 with TRBJ2-4. The CDR3 length is 9 residues, termini included. Per germline, CDR1 MDHEN and CDR2 SYDVKM. CDR3 sequence: CASSLRGLI.

This clonotype was observed a few times. The chain combines TRBV27 with TRBJ1-2, with 8 bases that match TRBD1. Per the germline V gene, CDR1 is MNHEY and CDR2 is SMNVEV (reference sequence). Trimming cost V 5 bases and J 3 bases; bases outside gene matches: 2. The CDR3 consists of 13 residues. As DNA, the CDR3 is TGTGCCAGCAGTGCGACAGGGGACTATGGCTACACCTTC. Residues: CASSATGDYGYTF.

The table lists this clonotype with many counts. Germline and junction disagree at one end, which may indicate a read error. The chain is built from TRBV5-1 and TRBJ1-1; TRBD1 matches at 7 bases. Germline assignment: CDR1 SGHRS and CDR2 YFSETQ. This CDR3 region has 14 residues. For the CDR3, the DNA is TGTGCCAGCAGCTTATCAGGGGGGAACACTGAAGCTTTCTTT. Translated: CASSLSGGNTEAFF.